This entry lists 27 T cell receptor beta chains sequenced from one sample in a study of blood T cell repertoires in COVID-19 (TCRdb year 2020). Library method: the immunoSEQ multiplex PCR assay. Drawn from immuneACCESS, this table holds only the in-frame rearrangements with V and J called that TCRdb kept. Clones are partly lost; checked studies trace under half to an unresolved V gene and leave the rest unexplained. For this sample there are roughly 330,000 clones; more than 70% appear just once. About 5.2% of the sample lies in the top ten. The sequenced material came from PBMCs or T cells enriched from blood (not recorded which). The source is a woman aged 30 to 39 who had recovered from COVID-19.

The rearrangement joins TRBV7-2 to TRBJ1-2, with D possibly TRBD1 on 5 matching bases. Trimming removed 1 base from V and 8 bases from J, with 14 bases in between. The CDR3 runs to 14 residues. Looked up from germline, CDR1 is SGHTA and CDR2 is FQGNSA. CDR3 in amino acids: CASSLGTTFGGYTF. The DNA of the CDR3 is TGTGCCAGCAGCTTAGGGACAACCTTCGGCGGCTACACCTTC.

The CDR3 region is CARSGSGQADTEAFF. In DNA, the CDR3 is TGTGCCAGAAGCGGCTCCGGACAGGCTGACACTGAAGCTTTCTTT. The genes are TRBV5-3 and TRBJ1-1; 7 bases map to TRBD1. TRBV5-3 is an ORF, with its function uncertain. The J segment lost 3 bases and the V segment lost 4 bases, leaving 9 bases of the junction unmatched. This CDR3 has 15 amino acids.

This chain connects TRBV2 to TRBJ1-1, with 8 bases fitting TRBD1. The CDR3 runs 15 residues. J was trimmed by 3 bases and V by 6 bases; bases with no gene match: 9. The germline CDR1 and CDR2 sequences are SNHLY and FYNNEI. This CDR3 reads CASSPTGQGYTEAFF. In DNA form, the CDR3 reads TGTGCCAGCAGCCCCACTGGACAGGGCTACACTGAAGCTTTCTTT.

The chain is built from TRBV5-1 and TRBJ1-3; no clear D gene. Germline assignment: CDR1 SGHRS and CDR2 YFSETQ. V was pared by 3 bases and J by 0 bases, with 7 bases between. The CDR3 consists of 14 residues. The CDR3 DNA follows: TGCGCCAGCAGCTCAGATACCTCTGGAAACACCATATATTTT. Its protein product is CASSSDTSGNTIYF.

In the case of this clone: Distinct nucleotide sequences in the sample also encode this CDR3. The rearrangement uses TRBV5-6 and TRBJ1-4; 9 bases match TRBD1. Germline CDR1 reads SGHDT; CDR2 reads YYEEEE. V dropped 0 bases and J dropped 8; count of bases not matched to a gene: 5. This CDR3 has 15 residues. The CDR3 nucleotides read TGTGCCAGCAGCTTGGCGGGGACAGGGAACGAAAAACTGTTTTTT. It yields the protein CASSLAGTGNEKLFF. The variable domain in full, with the rest retrieved from reference TRBV5-6 and TRBJ1-4, is DAGVTQSPTHLIKTRGQQVTLRCSPKSGHDTVSWYQQALGQGPQFIFQYYEEEERQRGNFPDRFSGHQFPNYSSELNVNALLLGDSALYLCASSLAGTGNEKLFFGSGTQLSVL.

The genes are TRBV19 and TRBJ2-5, with D perhaps TRBD1 (6 bases). This CDR3 is built from 15 residues. Germline values: CDR1 LNHDA, CDR2 SQIVND (reference sequence). The V end lost 5 bases, the J end lost 5 bases, and 18 bases lay between the germline ends. DNA of the CDR3: TGTGCCAGTAGTCGCGACAGGACCGGCCGGGAGACCCAGTACTTC. Its translation: CASSRDRTGRETQYF.

The chain uses TRBV19 and TRBJ2-2, with a weak D call TRBD1 (6 bases). V was pared by 3 bases and J by 1 base, with 9 bases between. The CDR3 length is 15 residues. Germline assignment: CDR1 LNHDA and CDR2 SQIVND (reference sequence). In DNA, the CDR3 is TGTGCCAGTAGTATTACGGGACAGAACACCGGGGAGCTGTTTTTT. Amino acid sequence: CASSITGQNTGELFF.

This sequence joins TRBV6-6 and TRBJ1-2; D not resolved. CDR1 and CDR2 from the germline V gene are MNHNY and SVGAGI (reference sequence). The CDR3 runs 15 residues. The V end was cut by 7 bases, the J end by 8 bases, with 23 bases between. CDR3 DNA sequence: TGTGCCAGCATTCGGACTTATACAAGCTCATCCGGCTACACCTTC. It codes for CASIRTYTSSSGYTF.

The chain employs TRBV7-9 and TRBJ1-2, with unresolved D. Trimming cost V 5 bases and J 7 bases, with 14 bases left between them. Looked up from germline, CDR1 is SEHNR and CDR2 is FQNEAQ (reference sequence). This CDR3 region has 13 residues. CDR3 loop: CASSLNQEGGYTF. CDR3 coding DNA: TGTGCCAGCAGCCTTAATCAAGAGGGTGGCTACACCTTC. The full variable domain, with the rest looked up from reference TRBV7-9 and TRBJ1-2, is DTGVSQNPRHKITKRGQNVTFRCDPISEHNRLYWYRQTLGQGPEFLTYFQNEAQLEKSRLLSDRFSAERPKGSFSTLEIQRTEQGDSAMYLCASSLNQEGGYTFGSGTRLTVV.

This clone was counted once. The chain links TRBV5-6 to TRBJ2-1; 8 bases are shared with TRBD1. Germline V lookup: CDR1 SGHDT, CDR2 YYEEEE. This CDR3 contains 16 residues. With V trimmed by 0 bases and J by 4 bases, 6 bases remained unmatched. The CDR3 DNA reads as TGTGCCAGCAGCTTGGAGCAGGGGGCCTGGTACAATGAGCAGTTCTTC. As protein: CASSLEQGAWYNEQFF.

CDR3 sequence (DNA): TGCGCCAGCAGCCAAGATTCGACAGGGTGGAATGAAAAACTGTTTTTT. Its translation is CASSQDSTGWNEKLFF. This chain uses TRBV4-3 with TRBJ1-4, with TRBD1 identical over 7 bases. Trimming at V came to 0 bases and at J to 5 bases, leaving 6 bases not matched to a gene. Germline V gives CDR1 LGHNA, CDR2 YSLEER. The CDR3 totals 16 residues.

This clone was observed a single time. This chain uses TRBV5-1 with TRBJ1-1; weak D call: TRBD1 (6 bases). Germline values: CDR1 SGHRS, CDR2 YFSETQ. V was shortened by 0 bases and J by 4 bases, with 13 bases between the two germline ends. This CDR3 comprises 15 residues. The CDR3 loop reads CASSLDRVDTTEAFF. The CDR3 DNA is TGCGCCAGCAGCTTGGACAGGGTAGATACCACTGAAGCTTTCTTT.

The rearrangement joins TRBV6-1 to TRBJ1-2; 8 bases line up with TRBD1. Germline V gene sequence: CDR1 MNHNS, CDR2 SASEGT. V gave up 2 bases and J gave up 7 bases; unmatched junction bases: 6. This CDR3 has 14 amino acids. The CDR3 loop is CASSETTGGSGYTF. CDR3 sequence (DNA): TGTGCCAGCAGTGAAACTACAGGGGGGTCTGGCTACACCTTC.

This chain connects TRBV7-9 to TRBJ1-4, with unresolved D. Germline CDR1 reads SEHNR; CDR2 reads FQNEAQ (reference sequence). Between the trimmed V and J ends, which lost 5 bases and 7 bases, there was a span of 17 bases. The CDR3 sequence is 15 residues long. The DNA of the CDR3 is TGTGCCAGCAGCCCAATCAGGATTATCGGTGAAAAACTGTTTTTT. This sequence encodes CASSPIRIIGEKLFF.

The chain couples TRBV12-3 or TRBV12-4 to TRBJ2-3, with unresolved D. V lost 3 bases, J lost 2 bases, and 3 bases lay in between. The CDR3 consists of 12 residues. The CDR3, as DNA: TGTGCCAGCAGTTTCTACACAGATACGCAGTATTTT. It specifies CASSFYTDTQYF.

J is TRBJ2-1 and V is TRBV7-8; 7 bases are a match to TRBD1. Germline V gene sequence: CDR1 SGHVS, CDR2 FQNEAQ. With V trimmed by 5 bases and J by 7 bases, 14 bases remained unmatched. There are 16 residues in the CDR3. CDR3 nucleotides: TGTGCCAGCAGCCGTATCGGGACAGAAAATGGAAATGAGCAGTTCTTC. It is translated as CASSRIGTENGNEQFF. The whole variable domain, filled in from reference TRBV7-8 and TRBJ2-1, reads GAGVSQSPRYKVAKRGQDVALRCDPISGHVSLFWYQQALGQGPEFLTYFQNEAQLDKSGLPSDRFFAERPEGSVSTLKIQRTQQEDSAVYLCASSRIGTENGNEQFFGPGTRLTVL.

In DNA, the CDR3 is TGTGCCAGCTCACCACGCGAGGGCTTAGGCGGCTACACCTTC. Protein sequence: CASSPREGLGGYTF. The chain employs TRBV18 and TRBJ1-2, with D unclear. The CDR3 has 14 amino acids. Between the trimmed V and J ends, which lost 1 base and 8 bases, there was a span of 14 bases. Germline CDR1 is KGHSH and CDR2 is LQKENI.

V and J are TRBV28 and TRBJ2-7, with a possible D match to TRBD2 (6 bases). Germline CDR1 is MDHEN and CDR2 is SYDVKM. The CDR3 is 14 amino acids. Trimming took 2 bases from V and 1 from J, leaving 9 bases between them. The DNA for the CDR3 is TGTGCCAGCAGTTTACCGGGGGTGTCCTACGAGCAGTACTTC. Amino acids: CASSLPGVSYEQYF.

The chain links TRBV7-2 to TRBJ1-5; maybe TRBD1 (5 bases). Trimming removed 0 bases at V and 5 bases at J, with 14 bases between. Germline V lookup: CDR1 SGHTA, CDR2 FQGNSA. The CDR3 length is 16 residues. The DNA of the CDR3 is TGTGCCAGCAGCTTAGCGTACAGGATTTCGGATCAGCCCCAGCATTTT. Translation gives CASSLAYRISDQPQHF.

The chain combines TRBV4-1 with TRBJ1-4; 8 positions match TRBD1. CDR3 length: 14 amino acids. Germline assignment: CDR1 MGHRA and CDR2 YSYEKL. V shed 3 bases and J 8 bases; nucleotides not matched to a gene: 5. The CDR3 sequence is CASSQGDRTEKLFF. In DNA, the CDR3 is TGCGCCAGCAGCCAGGGGGACAGGACGGAAAAACTGTTTTTT.

DNA for the CDR3: TGTGCCAGCAGCTTAGGGCCGGTGGGCCGCACAGATACGCAGTATTTT. Its protein product is CASSLGPVGRTDTQYF. The chain links TRBV11-2 to TRBJ2-3; D uncertain. V lost 1 base, J lost 1 base, and 12 bases lay in between. Germline-derived CDR1 and CDR2 are SGHAT and FQNNGV. The CDR3 spans 16 residues.

The V call is TRBV28, the J call TRBJ1-5; no firm D call. CDR3 length equals 16 residues. CDR1 and CDR2 (germline): MDHEN, SYDVKM. Trimming removed 3 bases from V and 0 bases from J, with 12 bases in between. DNA for the CDR3: TGTGCCAGCAGTTTTGGGCCAGACCCTAGCAATCAGCCCCAGCATTTT. The encoded protein is CASSFGPDPSNQPQHF.

V is TRBV6-5 and J is TRBJ2-1, with TRBD1 as a possible D gene (5 bases). Germline V gene lookup returns CDR1 MNHEY and CDR2 SVGAGI. Trimming took off 7 bases at V and 4 bases at J, with 11 bases between the two ends. CDR3 size: 13 residues. In DNA, the CDR3 is TGTGCCAGCACGGCAGGGCAATACAATGAGCAGTTCTTC. Encoded protein: CASTAGQYNEQFF.

The V gene is TRBV19, the J gene TRBJ1-4, with 11 bases lining up with TRBD1. With V trimmed by 6 bases and J by 10 bases, 7 bases remained unmatched. This CDR3 is built from 14 residues. The V gene's germline CDR1 is LNHDA and CDR2 SQIVND (reference sequence). The CDR3 region has the DNA TGTGCCAGTAGCCGGACAGGGGGCACGGGAAAACTGTTTTTT. Protein sequence: CASSRTGGTGKLFF.

The CDR3 loop is CASTRGNYGYTF. CDR3 DNA sequence: TGTGCCAGCACTCGGGGTAACTATGGCTACACCTTC. The chain carries TRBV2 and TRBJ1-2, with D uncertain. The CDR3 is 12 amino acids. The V gene lost 7 bases and the J gene lost 1 base, with 7 bases spanning the gap. Germline CDR1 reads SNHLY; CDR2 reads FYNNEI.

DNA for the CDR3: TGTGCCAGTAGTAAAGGGACAGGTAATGAGCAGTTCTTC. Translation: CASSKGTGNEQFF. The rearrangement links TRBV19 to TRBJ2-1; 8 positions agree with TRBD1. The CDR3 runs 13 residues. The germline CDR1 and CDR2 sequences are LNHDA and SQIVND (reference sequence). Trimming at V came to 4 bases and at J to 7 bases, leaving 3 bases not matched to a gene.

This sequence joins TRBV7-3 and TRBJ1-2, with 12 bases identical to TRBD1. The V gene's germline CDR1 is SGHTA and CDR2 FQGTGA. The CDR3 is 13 residues long. J gave up 8 bases and V 5 bases, and 3 bases lay outside the gene matches. CDR3 nucleotides: TGTGCCAGCAGCCGCGGGACAGGGGGCGGCTACACCTTC. This encodes CASSRGTGGGYTF.